These T cell receptor beta chains were read from a single sample in a study of blood T cell repertoires in COVID-19. Profiled with immunoSEQ multiplex PCR; TCRdb holds only in-frame clones, not every one. Of roughly 240,000 clones listed, approximately 85% are singletons. Sample: PBMCs or T cells enriched from blood (not recorded which). The receptors stem from a woman in her 50s who had recovered from COVID-19. Both conserved end residues are part of each CDR3. Fields, in order: D gene, CDR3 length, V gene, clone size, J gene, CDR3 protein, CDR3 DNA. D genes are given only for firm matches. Rows give clone size only sometimes, using once, few, many, or a class for an expanded clone.

NA,11,TRBV14,NA,TRBJ1-1,CASSHGPEAFF,TGTGCCAGCAGCCATGGCCCTGAAGCTTTCTTT
TRBD1,15,TRBV6-5,NA,TRBJ2-7,CASSADRGPNYEQYF,TGTGCCAGCAGCGCCGACAGGGGACCAAACTACGAGCAGTACTTC
NA,16,TRBV5-1,NA,TRBJ1-4,CASSSEGAPTNEKLFF,TGCGCCAGCAGCTCCGAAGGGGCTCCCACTAATGAAAAACTGTTTTTT
TRBD2,14,TRBV9,NA,TRBJ2-1,CASSVASGYNEQFF,TGTGCCAGCAGCGTGGCTAGCGGATACAATGAGCAGTTCTTC
NA,11,TRBV3-1/TRBV3-2,NA,TRBJ1-1,CASSQDRAAFF,TGTGCCAGCAGCCAAGACAGGGCTGCTTTCTTT
TRBD2,18,TRBV7-3,NA,TRBJ2-1,CASSLGLAGGASYNEQFF,TGTGCCAGCAGCTTAGGACTAGCGGGGGGTGCCTCCTACAATGAGCAGTTCTTC
NA,14,TRBV10-2,NA,TRBJ1-3,CASSRDSSGNTIYF,TGCGCCAGCAGTCGAGACAGCTCTGGAAACACCATATATTTT
NA,14,TRBV9,few,TRBJ2-7,CASSVDGNVYEQYF,TGTGCCAGCAGCGTGGACGGGAACGTTTACGAGCAGTACTTC
NA,15,TRBV7-2,NA,TRBJ2-7,CASSLASTGDYEQYF,TGTGCCAGCAGCTTAGCTTCCACGGGGGACTACGAGCAGTACTTC
NA,13,TRBV12-3/TRBV12-4,NA,TRBJ1-1,CASSLGDIGTAFF,TGTGCCAGCAGTTTAGGGGACATCGGAACAGCTTTCTTT
NA,12,TRBV21-1,NA,TRBJ1-2,CAPPGQGSGYTF,TGTGCACCTCCGGGACAGGGATCTGGCTACACCTTC
TRBD1,18,TRBV27,once,TRBJ2-2,CASSLTKVGQGGTGELFF,TGTGCCAGCAGTTTAACAAAGGTGGGACAGGGAGGCACCGGGGAGCTGTTTTTT
NA,13,TRBV2,NA,TRBJ2-5,CASSPDRLEAQYF,TGTGCCAGCAGTCCTGACAGATTAGAAGCCCAGTACTTC
TRBD1,16,TRBV3-1/TRBV3-2,NA,TRBJ1-3,CASSLAGQGSGNTIYF,TGTGCCAGCAGCCTCGCCGGACAGGGGTCTGGAAACACCATATATTTT
TRBD2,14,TRBV7-2,NA,TRBJ2-7,CASSSWTRPYEQYF,TGTGCCAGCAGCTCATGGACTAGACCCTACGAGCAGTACTTC
NA,17,TRBV5-1,NA,TRBJ2-7,CASSLYRTSGTSYEQYF,TGCGCCAGCAGCTTGTACCGGACAAGTGGGACTTCCTACGAGCAGTACTTC
NA,13,TRBV11-2,NA,TRBJ1-5,CASSLDSGQPQHF,TGTGCCAGCAGCTTAGATTCGGGTCAGCCCCAGCATTTT
TRBD1,15,TRBV15,NA,TRBJ2-3,CATSRNLGQGDTQYF,TGTGCCACCAGCAGGAACCTGGGACAGGGCGATACGCAGTATTTT
TRBD2,13,TRBV6-2/TRBV6-3,few,TRBJ2-3,CASSAGGTDTQYF,TGTGCCAGCAGTGCGGGAGGCACAGATACGCAGTATTTT
NA,14,TRBV19,NA,TRBJ2-7,CASSIEANAYEQYF,TGTGCCAGTAGTATAGAGGCAAATGCCTACGAGCAGTACTTC
NA,13,TRBV12-3/TRBV12-4,many,TRBJ1-2,CASSFTANYGYTF,TGTGCCAGCAGTTTTACAGCTAACTATGGCTACACCTTC
NA,12,TRBV2,NA,TRBJ1-2,CASSDNNYGYTF,TGTGCCAGCAGTGACAATAACTATGGCTACACCTTC
NA,16,TRBV4-1,NA,TRBJ1-6,CASSQASQGYGSPLHF,TGCGCCAGCAGCCAGGCGTCGCAGGGATATGGTTCACCCCTCCACTTT
NA,14,TRBV6-5,NA,TRBJ1-3,CAARPGRAGNTIYF,TGTGCCGCACGCCCGGGCAGGGCGGGAAACACCATATATTTT
NA,12,TRBV12-3/TRBV12-4,NA,TRBJ1-6,CASSLQNSPLHF,TGTGCCAGCAGTTTACAGAATTCACCCCTCCACTTT
TRBD2,14,TRBV10-2,NA,TRBJ2-5,CASSFGLAEETQYF,TGCGCCAGCAGTTTCGGACTAGCGGAAGAGACCCAGTACTTC
TRBD2,15,TRBV24-1,NA,TRBJ2-1,CATSDPSGRIHEQFF,TGTGCCACCAGTGATCCTAGCGGGAGGATTCATGAGCAGTTCTTC
NA,15,TRBV4-1,NA,TRBJ1-1,CASSQERGSNTEAFF,TGCGCCAGCAGCCAAGAAAGGGGATCGAACACTGAAGCTTTCTTT
TRBD2,15,TRBV6-2/TRBV6-3,NA,TRBJ2-1,CASSLLAAGYNEQFF,TGTGCCAGCAGTTTACTAGCGGCTGGGTACAATGAGCAGTTCTTC
NA,12,TRBV21-1,NA,TRBJ1-2,CASVNGGKGYTF,TGTGCCAGCGTTAATGGGGGGAAGGGCTACACCTTC
TRBD1,19,TRBV18,NA,TRBJ1-4,CASSPPGGQLRATNEKLFF,TGTGCCAGCTCACCACCTGGGGGACAGCTCCGTGCAACTAATGAAAAACTGTTTTTT
NA,14,TRBV2,NA,TRBJ2-1,CASTGGKSYNEQFF,TGTGCCAGCACTGGCGGGAAATCCTACAATGAGCAGTTCTTC
NA,13,TRBV14,NA,TRBJ1-1,CASSHTTNTEAFF,TGTGCCAGCAGCCACACAACGAACACTGAAGCTTTCTTT
NA,13,TRBV28,NA,TRBJ1-1,CASSQTPNTEAFF,TGTGCCAGCAGTCAAACACCGAACACTGAAGCTTTCTTT
TRBD2,16,TRBV6-1,NA,TRBJ2-7,CASSDSLAEPSYEQYF,TGTGCCAGCAGTGATTCCCTAGCGGAGCCCTCCTACGAGCAGTACTTC
NA,16,TRBV5-1,NA,TRBJ2-2,CASSFLDRKDTGELFF,TGCGCCAGCAGCTTCTTGGACAGAAAAGACACCGGGGAGCTGTTTTTT
TRBD1,13,TRBV5-6,few,TRBJ1-6,CASSTDQGARHHF,TGTGCCAGCAGCACAGACCAGGGGGCACGCCACCACTTT
NA,14,TRBV6-1,NA,TRBJ2-4,CASSEEGAKNIQYF,TGTGCCAGCAGTGAGGAGGGAGCCAAAAACATTCAGTACTTC
TRBD2,18,TRBV28,NA,TRBJ2-7,CASSLGRGTSGATYEQYF,TGTGCCAGCAGTTTAGGACGGGGGACTAGCGGGGCAACCTACGAGCAGTACTTC
TRBD1,18,TRBV4-1,NA,TRBJ1-1,CASSQELRTGPQNTEAFF,TGCGCCAGCAGCCAAGAGCTCCGGACAGGGCCGCAGAACACTGAAGCTTTCTTT
TRBD2,14,TRBV28,NA,TRBJ2-2,CASKPAGFTGELFF,TGTGCCAGCAAGCCAGCGGGATTTACCGGGGAGCTGTTTTTT
NA,14,TRBV5-1,NA,TRBJ1-1,CASSRQGANTEAFF,TGCGCCAGCAGCCGACAAGGGGCGAACACTGAAGCTTTCTTT
TRBD1,16,TRBV7-2,NA,TRBJ1-2,CASSLGFEGARNGYTF,TGTGCCAGCAGCTTAGGGTTTGAGGGGGCGCGAAATGGCTACACCTTC
NA,14,TRBV19,NA,TRBJ2-5,CASRLQGGRETQYF,TGTGCCAGTCGCTTGCAGGGGGGCAGGGAGACCCAGTACTTC
TRBD1,13,TRBV10-2,NA,TRBJ1-1,CASSAQGGTEAFF,TGCGCCAGCAGCGCGCAGGGGGGCACTGAAGCTTTCTTT
NA,12,TRBV5-6,once,TRBJ2-3,CASSQAGDTQYF,TGTGCCAGCAGCCAAGCAGGAGATACGCAGTATTTT
NA,14,TRBV6-4,NA,TRBJ1-2,CASSDSGGARGYTF,TGTGCCAGCAGTGACTCCGGCGGGGCGCGGGGCTACACCTTC
TRBD2,16,TRBV27,NA,TRBJ2-7,CASSQRASGSSYEQYF,TGTGCCAGCAGCCAAAGGGCTAGCGGGAGCTCCTACGAGCAGTACTTC
NA,15,TRBV27,NA,TRBJ2-7,CASSFRGRDSYEQYF,TGTGCCAGCAGTTTTAGGGGGAGGGACTCCTACGAGCAGTACTTC
NA,16,TRBV1,NA,TRBJ2-7,CTSSQDPSGGAYEQYF,TGCACCAGCAGCCAAGACCCTAGCGGGGGGGCCTACGAGCAGTACTTC
NA,15,TRBV7-9,NA,TRBJ1-1,CASSLQGLMNTEAFF,TGTGCCAGCAGCTTACAGGGGCTCATGAACACTGAAGCTTTCTTT